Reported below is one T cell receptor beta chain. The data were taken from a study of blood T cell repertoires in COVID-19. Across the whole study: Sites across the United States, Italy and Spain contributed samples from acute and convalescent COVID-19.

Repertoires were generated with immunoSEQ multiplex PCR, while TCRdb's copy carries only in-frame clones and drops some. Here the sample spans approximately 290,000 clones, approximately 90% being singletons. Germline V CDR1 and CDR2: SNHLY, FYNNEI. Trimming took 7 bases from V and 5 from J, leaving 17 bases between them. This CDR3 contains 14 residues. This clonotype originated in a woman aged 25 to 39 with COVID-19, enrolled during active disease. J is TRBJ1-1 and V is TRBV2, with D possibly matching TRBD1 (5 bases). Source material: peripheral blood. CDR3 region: CASNDGAGQTEAFF. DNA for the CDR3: TGTGCCAGCAATGATGGGGCAGGCCAAACTGAAGCTTTCTTT.